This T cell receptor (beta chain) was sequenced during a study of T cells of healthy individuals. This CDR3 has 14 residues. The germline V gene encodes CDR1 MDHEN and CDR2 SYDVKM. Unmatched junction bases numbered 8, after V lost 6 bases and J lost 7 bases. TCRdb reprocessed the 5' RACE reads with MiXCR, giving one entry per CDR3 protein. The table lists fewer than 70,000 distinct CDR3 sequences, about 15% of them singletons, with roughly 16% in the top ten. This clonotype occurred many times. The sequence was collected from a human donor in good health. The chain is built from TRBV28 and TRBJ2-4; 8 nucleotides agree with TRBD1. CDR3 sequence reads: CASSYSQGVNIQYF. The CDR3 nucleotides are TGTGCCAGCAGCTACTCACAGGGGGTGAACATTCAGTACTTC.